Following are 2 T cell receptor beta chains from one sample sequenced in a study of cytomegalovirus exposure and HLA in healthy donors. It was with 60 Vbeta and 13 Jbeta primers that the PCR ran. The data were produced by immunoSEQ multiplex PCR, yet TCRdb's version contains in-frame clones alone and is incomplete. The repertoire has over 150,000 clones, roughly three quarters of them found once; the top ten carry 2.9%. The specimen sequenced was PBMCs. Every receptor here comes from a male donor in good health and CMV-seronegative.

V is TRBV7-9 and J is TRBJ2-5; 10 positions agree with TRBD2. The closer fit of TRBJ2-7 to the DNA end suggests the J call may be wrong. Per germline, CDR1 SEHNR and CDR2 FQNEAQ (reference sequence). The CDR3 has 15 residues. The CDR3 sequence is CASSLGLAGAYEQYF. Here the CDR3 DNA reads TGTGCCAGCAGCTTGGGGCTAGCGGGAGCCTACGAGCAGTACTTC.

The V gene is TRBV9, the J gene TRBJ2-1; TRBD2 matches at 16 bases. Germline CDR1 SGDLS, CDR2 YYNGEE. This CDR3 is 16 amino acids long. V dropped 3 bases and J dropped 13; count of bases not matched to a gene: 10. CDR3 residues: CASSALGLAGGVGQFF. In DNA form, the CDR3 reads TGTGCCAGCAGCGCCCTGGGACTAGCGGGAGGGGTTGGTCAGTTCTTC. Based on the CDR3 plus reference TRBV9 and TRBJ2-1, the full variable domain is DSGVTQTPKHLITATGQRVTLRCSPRSGDLSVYWYQQSLDQGLQFLIQYYNGEERAKGNILERFSAQQFPDLHSELNLSSLELGDSALYFCASSALGLAGGVGQFFGPGTRLTVL.